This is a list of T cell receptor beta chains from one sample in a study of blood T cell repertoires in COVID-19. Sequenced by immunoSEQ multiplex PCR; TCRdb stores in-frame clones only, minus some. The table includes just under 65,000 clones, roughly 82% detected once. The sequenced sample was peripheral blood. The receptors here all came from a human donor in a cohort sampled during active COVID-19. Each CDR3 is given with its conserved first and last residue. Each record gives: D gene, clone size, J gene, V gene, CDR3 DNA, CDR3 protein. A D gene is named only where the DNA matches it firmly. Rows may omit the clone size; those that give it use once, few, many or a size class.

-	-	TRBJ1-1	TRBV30	TGTGCCTGGAGCGGCCGCAGGACAACTGAAGCTTTCTTT	CAWSGRRTTEAFF
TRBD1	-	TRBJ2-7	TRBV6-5	TGTGCCAGCCACCGGTCCAACAGGGGGCTTTACGAGCAGTACTTC	CASHRSNRGLYEQYF
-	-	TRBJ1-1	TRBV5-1	TGCGCCAGCAGCTTGGCCCCGAGGACTGAAGCTTTCTTT	CASSLAPRTEAFF
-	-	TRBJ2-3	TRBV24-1	TGTGCCACCAGTGACTATGGGGGGTCGGGCACAGATACGCAGTATTTT	CATSDYGGSGTDTQYF
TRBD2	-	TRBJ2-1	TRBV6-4	TGTGCCAGCAGTGTTAGTAGCGGGGGGACGGCGAAAGAGCAGTTCTTC	CASSVSSGGTAKEQFF
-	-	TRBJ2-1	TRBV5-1	TGCGCCAGCAGCTTGGGTGCAGGGGTCGATGAGCAGTTCTTC	CASSLGAGVDEQFF
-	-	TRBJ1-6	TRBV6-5	TGTGCCAGCAGTTTCGGGACACGGGATTCACCCCTCCACTTT	CASSFGTRDSPLHF
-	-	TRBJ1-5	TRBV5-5	TGTGCCAGCAGCTTGGAGGGAGTAGCAAAGCCCCAGCATTTT	CASSLEGVAKPQHF
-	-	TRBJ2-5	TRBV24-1	TGTGCCACCAGTGACCCCGACTACAAAGAGACCCAGTACTTC	CATSDPDYKETQYF
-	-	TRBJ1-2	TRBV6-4	TGTGCCAGCAGGGCTGACAGCACCAACCGCTACACCTTC	CASRADSTNRYTF
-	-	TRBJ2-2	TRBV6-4	TGTGCCAGCAGTGAAAGGCAGGTGATGAACACCGGGGAGCTGTTTTTT	CASSERQVMNTGELFF
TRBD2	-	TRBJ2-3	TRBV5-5	TGTGCCCGCAGCTGGCCGGGGGGGGATACGCAGTATTTT	CARSWPGGDTQYF
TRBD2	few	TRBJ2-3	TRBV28	TGTGCCAGCAGTTTGGGGGGGGAGCTCACAGATACGCAGTATTTT	CASSLGGELTDTQYF
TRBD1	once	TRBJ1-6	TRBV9	TGTGCCAGCAGCGAGGGAACAGGGGCCAATTCACCCCTCCACTTT	CASSEGTGANSPLHF
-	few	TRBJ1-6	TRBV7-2	TGTGCCAGCGGTGAGGCCCTGGGTTCACCCCTCCACTTT	CASGEALGSPLHF
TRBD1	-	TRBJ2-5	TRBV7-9	TGTGCCAGCAGCTTGGTTCAGGGGGAGGAGACCCAGTACTTC	CASSLVQGEETQYF
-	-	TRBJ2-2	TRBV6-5	TGTGCCAGCATCCTGCGACAGAACACCGGGGAGCTGTTTTTT	CASILRQNTGELFF
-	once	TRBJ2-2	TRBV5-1	TGCGCCAGCATGCAGGGATACACCGGGGAGCTGTTTTTT	CASMQGYTGELFF
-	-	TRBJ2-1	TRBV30	TGTGCCTGGAGTGCTCCCCCCAGGACTAACAATGAGCAGTTCTTC	CAWSAPPRTNNEQFF
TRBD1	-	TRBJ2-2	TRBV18	TGTGCCAGCTCACACCGGGACAGGGACACCGGGGAGCTGTTTTTT	CASSHRDRDTGELFF
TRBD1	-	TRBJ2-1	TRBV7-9	TGTGCCAGCAGCCGGGACAGGGATCGGTCCAATGAGCAGTTCTTC	CASSRDRDRSNEQFF
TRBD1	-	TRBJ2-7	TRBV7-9	TGTGCCAGCAGCCCGGACAGGCCTGGAGGTGGGCAGTACTTC	CASSPDRPGGGQYF
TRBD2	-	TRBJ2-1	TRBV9	TGTGCCAGCAGCGTAGGCCCGGGGGAGGGAGCTGAGCAGTTCTTC	CASSVGPGEGAEQFF
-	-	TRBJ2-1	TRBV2	TGTGCCAGCAGTGAAAGGAGCAACAATGAGCAGTTCTTC	CASSERSNNEQFF